Below are 15 T cell receptor beta chains sequenced from a single sample in a study of T cell responses to AZD1222 COVID-19 vaccine. The repertoire was sequenced with immunoSEQ multiplex PCR; TCRdb's copy has only in-frame clones and lacks some. The sample has about 140,000 clones, approximately 92% seen once. Specimen: peripheral blood, collected on day 0 of AZD1222 vaccination. The receptors were sampled from an adult in good health.

This clone was seen only once. This rearrangement joins TRBV2 to TRBJ2-2; 7 bases agree with TRBD2. Looked up from germline, CDR1 is SNHLY and CDR2 is FYNNEI. Losses at the gene ends were 4 bases for V and 0 bases for J; bases not matched to a gene: 2. The CDR3 covers 15 residues. This CDR3 is CASSAGLANTGELFF. CDR3 bases: TGTGCCAGCAGTGCTGGACTAGCGAACACCGGGGAGCTGTTTTTT.

The J gene is TRBJ1-2, the V gene TRBV6-5, with 10 bases matching TRBD1. In germline, CDR1 is MNHEY, CDR2 SVGAGI. V trimming: 9 bases; J trimming: 8 bases; junction bases outside the gene matches: 6. This CDR3 region has 12 residues. CDR3 nucleotides: TGTGCCAGTGGGGACAGGGGATACGGCTACACCTTC. This gives the protein CASGDRGYGYTF.

J is TRBJ2-1 and V is TRBV9; 10 bases line up with TRBD2. V gave up 2 bases and J gave up 6 bases; unmatched junction bases: 5. Germline CDR1 reads SGDLS; CDR2 reads YYNGEE. The CDR3 is 15 amino acids. Written as DNA, the CDR3 is TGTGCCAGCAGCGTCCAACTAGCGGGGATCAATGAGCAGTTCTTC. As protein: CASSVQLAGINEQFF.

V and J are TRBV4-2 and TRBJ1-6, with D possibly TRBD1 on 5 matching bases. Per the germline V gene, CDR1 is LGHNA and CDR2 is YNFKEQ. The CDR3 is made up of 14 amino acids. Trimming pared 2 bases from V and 5 bases from J, leaving 7 bases between. The CDR3: CASSQQGHNSPLHF. The CDR3 DNA reads TGTGCCAGCAGCCAACAGGGCCATAATTCACCCCTCCACTTT.

This sequence joins TRBV7-2 and TRBJ1-2, with D possibly matching TRBD1 (6 bases). The length of the CDR3 is 15 residues. The germline V gene has CDR1 SGHTA and CDR2 FQGNSA. The ends were cut back, 4 bases at V and 5 bases at J, with 17 bases in the middle. Here the CDR3 reads CASSSQGYGGYGYTF. The CDR3 DNA reads TGTGCCAGCAGCTCTCAGGGGTATGGTGGGTATGGCTACACCTTC.

This clone was detected only once. The rearrangement links TRBV5-4 to TRBJ2-6, with 12 bases identical to TRBD2. The CDR3 contains 15 residues. The junction had 7 bases not matched to a gene; V was cut back by 4 bases and J by 11 bases. Germline V gene data show CDR1 as SGHNT and CDR2 as YYREEE (reference sequence). For the CDR3, the DNA is TGTGCCAGCAGCCGGCCTAGCGGGGGGGCGTACGTCCTGACTTTC. Protein product: CASSRPSGGAYVLTF.

The V gene is TRBV5-4, the J gene TRBJ2-1; the match to TRBD2 covers 11 bases. V trimming: 2 bases; J trimming: 6 bases; junction bases outside the gene matches: 7. Germline values: CDR1 SGHNT, CDR2 YYREEE (reference sequence). The CDR3 extends over 16 amino acids. The CDR3 protein is CASSFLLAGAINEQFF. In nucleotides, the CDR3 is TGTGCCAGCAGCTTTCTACTAGCGGGGGCAATCAATGAGCAGTTCTTC.

The genes are TRBV28 and TRBJ1-5, with D unresolved. Between the trimmed V and J ends, which lost 5 bases and 9 bases, there was a span of 11 bases. Germline values: CDR1 MDHEN, CDR2 SYDVKM. This CDR3 has 12 residues. This CDR3 is CASSTSVRPQHF. CDR3 coding DNA: TGTGCCAGCAGTACGTCCGTCCGGCCCCAGCATTTT.

This clone appeared a single time. V and J are TRBV19 and TRBJ2-7, with 10 bases that match TRBD1. This CDR3 spans 14 amino acids. J lost 2 bases, V lost 6 bases, and 4 bases had no gene match. Germline assignment: CDR1 LNHDA and CDR2 SQIVND (reference sequence). The CDR3 DNA sequence: TGTGCCAGTAGGACCGGGACAGGGGCCTACGAGCAGTACTTC. Translation gives CASRTGTGAYEQYF.

The V and J genes are TRBV19 and TRBJ1-6; no clear D gene. Trimming removed 1 base at V and 7 bases at J, with 23 bases between. Germline lookup yields CDR1 LNHDA and CDR2 SQIVND (reference sequence). The CDR3 totals 19 residues. CDR3 coding DNA: TGTGCCAGTAGTATAGGCAGGTTCGGCCGCAGAATCTCGAATTCACCCCTCCACTTT. It yields the protein CASSIGRFGRRISNSPLHF. Supplemented by reference TRBV19 and TRBJ1-6, the full variable domain reads DGGITQSPKYLFRKEGQNVTLSCEQNLNHDAMYWYRQDPGQGLRLIYYSQIVNDFQKGDIAEGYSVSREKKESFPLTVTSAQKNPTAFYLCASSIGRFGRRISNSPLHFGNGTRLTVT.

V usage is TRBV5-4 and J usage is TRBJ2-3; possibly TRBD2 for D (5 bases). Deletions cut 0 bases from V and 3 bases from J, with 8 bases between. The CDR3 runs 14 residues. Germline lookup yields CDR1 SGHNT and CDR2 YYREEE (reference sequence). Here the CDR3 reads CASSLDGVTDTQYF. CDR3 DNA sequence: TGTGCCAGCAGCTTGGACGGGGTGACAGATACGCAGTATTTT.

The J gene is TRBJ2-7, the V gene TRBV2; D may be TRBD2 (6 bases). The germline V gene has CDR1 SNHLY and CDR2 FYNNEI. The CDR3 runs to 15 residues. The V end was cut by 3 bases, the J end by 6 bases, with 18 bases between. The CDR3 protein is CASSEPLGGAGEQYF. In DNA form, the CDR3 reads TGTGCCAGCAGTGAGCCCCTCGGAGGGGCGGGCGAGCAGTACTTC. Variable domain in full (rest from reference TRBV2 and TRBJ2-7): EPEVTQTPSHQVTQMGQEVILRCVPISNHLYFYWYRQILGQKVEFLVSFYNNEISEKSEIFDDQFSVERPDGSNFTLKIRSTKLEDSAMYFCASSEPLGGAGEQYFGPGTRLTVT.

V and J are TRBV7-9 and TRBJ1-4; D gene unclear. The CDR3 length is 14 residues. Trimming took off 1 base at V and 6 bases at J, with 9 bases between the two ends. The V gene's germline CDR1 is SEHNR and CDR2 FQNEAQ (reference sequence). CDR3 sequence reads: CASSLVPEDEKLFF. DNA for the CDR3: TGTGCCAGCAGCTTAGTACCTGAGGATGAAAAACTGTTTTTT.

The chain links TRBV6-4 to TRBJ1-6; 7 nucleotides line up with TRBD1. CDR3 size: 15 residues. With 6 bases clipped from V and 10 bases from J, the junction kept 12 bases outside the gene matches. Germline CDR1 is MRHNA and CDR2 is SNTAGT. The CDR3 DNA reads TGTGCCAGCAGCTTTGACTCATCAGGGGGGTCACCCCTCCACTTT. The encoded protein is CASSFDSSGGSPLHF.

CDR3 amino acids: CASRLQLKSQPQHF. Here the CDR3 DNA reads TGTGCCAGCAGACTACAGCTTAAAAGTCAGCCCCAGCATTTT. The chain employs TRBV6-5 and TRBJ1-5; D unclear. Trimming removed 6 bases from V and 6 bases from J, with 15 bases in between. This CDR3 comprises 14 residues. Germline CDR1 is MNHEY and CDR2 is SVGAGI.